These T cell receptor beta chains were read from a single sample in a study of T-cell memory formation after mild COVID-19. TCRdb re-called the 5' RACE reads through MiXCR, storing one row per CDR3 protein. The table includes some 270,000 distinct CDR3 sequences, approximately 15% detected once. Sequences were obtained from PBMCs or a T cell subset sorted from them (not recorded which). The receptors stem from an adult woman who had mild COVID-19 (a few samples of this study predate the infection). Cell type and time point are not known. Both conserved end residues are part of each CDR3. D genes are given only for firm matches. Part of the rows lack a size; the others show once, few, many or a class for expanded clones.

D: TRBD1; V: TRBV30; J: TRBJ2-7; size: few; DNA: TGTGCCTGGAGTGTTAGAGGGACAGGGGTCTCCTACGAGCAGTACTTC; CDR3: CAWSVRGTGVSYEQYF
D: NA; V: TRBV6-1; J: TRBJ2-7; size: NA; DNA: TGTGCCAGCAGTGTTGGGGTTGACTACGAGCAGTACTTC; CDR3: CASSVGVDYEQYF
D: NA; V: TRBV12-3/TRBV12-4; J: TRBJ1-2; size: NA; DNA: TGTGCCAGCAGACTCCGTTCAGGGGACTGCTACACCTTC; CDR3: CASRLRSGDCYTF
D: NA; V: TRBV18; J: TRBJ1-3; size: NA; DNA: TGTGCCAGCTCACCAACCGGGGACACCAGCTCTGGAAACACCATATATTTT; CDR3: CASSPTGDTSSGNTIYF
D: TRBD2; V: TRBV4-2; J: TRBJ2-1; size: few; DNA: TGTGCCAGCAGCCAAGATCCAGCTAGCGGGGGGTACAATGAGCAGTTCTTC; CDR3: CASSQDPASGGYNEQFF
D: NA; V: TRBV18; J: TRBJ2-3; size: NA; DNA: TGTGCCAGCTCACCACTTCTAACAGATACGCAGTATTTT; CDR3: CASSPLLTDTQYF
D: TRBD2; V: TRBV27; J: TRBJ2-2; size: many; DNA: TGTGCCAGCAGTTTACGGGCTAGCGGAGGCTCCGGGGAGCTGTTTTTT; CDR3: CASSLRASGGSGELFF
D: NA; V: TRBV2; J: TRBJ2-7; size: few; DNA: TGTGCCAGTTGGGCAGGACGTTCCTACGAGCAGTACTTC; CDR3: CASWAGRSYEQYF
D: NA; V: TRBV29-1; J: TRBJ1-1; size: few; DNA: TGCAGCGTTGAGGGGGGGACGGCTGAAGCTTTCTTT; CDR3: CSVEGGTAEAFF
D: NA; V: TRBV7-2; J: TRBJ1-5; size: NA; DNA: TGTGCCAGCAGCTTAGTACAGGTCAGCAATCAGCCCCAGCATTTT; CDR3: CASSLVQVSNQPQHF
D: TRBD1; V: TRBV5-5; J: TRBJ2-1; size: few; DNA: TGTGCCAGCAGCTTTGGAGACAGGGGATCTATGGGGCAGTTCTTC; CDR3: CASSFGDRGSMGQFF
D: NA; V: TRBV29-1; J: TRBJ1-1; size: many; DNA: TGCAGCGGCAGGGTGCCCGGCACTGAAGCTTTCTTT; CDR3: CSGRVPGTEAFF
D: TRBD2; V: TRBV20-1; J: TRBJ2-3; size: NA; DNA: TGCAGTGCAAAAACCGGGACTAGCGGGAGTATCACAGATACGCAGTATTTT; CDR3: CSAKTGTSGSITDTQYF
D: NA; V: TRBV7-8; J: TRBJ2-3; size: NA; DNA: TGTGCCAGCAGCTTAGCACTAGCCACAGATACGCAGTATTTT; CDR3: CASSLALATDTQYF
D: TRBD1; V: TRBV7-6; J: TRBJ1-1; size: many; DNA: TGTGCCAGCAGCTTACTTACAGGGGGGCTGTCTGAAGCTTTCTTT; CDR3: CASSLLTGGLSEAFF
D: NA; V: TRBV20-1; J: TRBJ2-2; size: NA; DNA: TGCAGTGCTAGAGGGGACCTTCGTACCGGGGAGCTGTTTTTT; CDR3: CSARGDLRTGELFF
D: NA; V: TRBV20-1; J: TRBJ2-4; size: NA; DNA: TGCAGTGCTCGGGTGCTAGCCAAAAACATTCAGTACTTC; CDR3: CSARVLAKNIQYF
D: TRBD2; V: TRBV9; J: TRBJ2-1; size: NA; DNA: TGTGCCAGCAGCGCCGCCCAGGGACTAGCGGGATACAATGAGCAGTTCTTC; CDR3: CASSAAQGLAGYNEQFF
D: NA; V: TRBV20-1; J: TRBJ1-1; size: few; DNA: TGCAGTGCTCCCCGGGGGGCCCGGAGTCTAATGAACACTGAAGCTTTCTTT; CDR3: CSAPRGARSLMNTEAFF
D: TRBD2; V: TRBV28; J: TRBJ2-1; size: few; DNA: TGTGCCAGCAGTTTACCTCTAGCGGGTAAGCAGTTCTTC; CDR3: CASSLPLAGKQFF
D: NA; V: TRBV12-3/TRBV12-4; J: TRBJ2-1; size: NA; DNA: TGTGCCAGCAGTTTGGAGGTGGACAGAAGTCTAGAGCAGTTCTTC; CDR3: CASSLEVDRSLEQFF
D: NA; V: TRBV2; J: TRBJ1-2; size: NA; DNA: TGTGCCAGCAGTGAAAGCTCTATATCTCGACTTTATGGCTACACCTTC; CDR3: CASSESSISRLYGYTF
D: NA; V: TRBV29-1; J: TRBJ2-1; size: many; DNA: TGCAGCGTTGAAAGGGGAAGGAATGAGCAGTTCTTC; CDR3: CSVERGRNEQFF
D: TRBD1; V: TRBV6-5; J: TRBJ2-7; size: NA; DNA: TGTGCCAGCAGTTCCACAGGGGGAGAGCAGTACTTC; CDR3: CASSSTGGEQYF
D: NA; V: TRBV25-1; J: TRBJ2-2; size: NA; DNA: TGTGCCAGCAGTGAATATGGGGAGCTGTTTTTT; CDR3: CASSEYGELFF
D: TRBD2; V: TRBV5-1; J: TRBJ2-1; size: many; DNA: TGCGCCAGCAGCTTCAGGGAGGGAGAGCAGTTCTTC; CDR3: CASSFREGEQFF
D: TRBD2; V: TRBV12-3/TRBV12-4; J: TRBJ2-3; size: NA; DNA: TGTGCCAGCAGTTTATTCCTAGCGGGAATGGCGGGAACAGATACGCAGTATTTT; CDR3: CASSLFLAGMAGTDTQYF
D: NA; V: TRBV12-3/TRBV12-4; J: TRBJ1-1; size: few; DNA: TGTGCCAGCAGTTTACTCGGGGACTCTGAAGCTTTCTTT; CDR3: CASSLLGDSEAFF
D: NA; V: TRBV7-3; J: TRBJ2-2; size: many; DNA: TGTGCCAGCAGCTTAACCCCCTATACCGGGGAGCTGTTTTTT; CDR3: CASSLTPYTGELFF
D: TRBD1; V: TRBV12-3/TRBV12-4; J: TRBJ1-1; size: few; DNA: TGTGCCAGCAGTTTTAGGACAGGGGGTATCACTGAAGCTTTCTTT; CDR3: CASSFRTGGITEAFF
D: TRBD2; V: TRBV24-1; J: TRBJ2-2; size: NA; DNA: TGTGCCACCAGTCACTGGACTAGCGGGAACACCGGGGAGCTGTTTTTT; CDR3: CATSHWTSGNTGELFF
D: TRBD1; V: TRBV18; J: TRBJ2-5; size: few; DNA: TGTGCCAGCTCACCATTCACGGGCCCGGGACAGCAAGAGACCCAGTACTTC; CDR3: CASSPFTGPGQQETQYF
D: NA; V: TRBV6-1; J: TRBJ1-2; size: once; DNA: TGTGCCACCCAGGGGAGATATGGCTACACCTTC; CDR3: CATQGRYGYTF
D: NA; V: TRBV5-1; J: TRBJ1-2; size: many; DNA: TGCGCCAGCAGCCCAATTAGGGCAGACCCGAATGGCTACACCTTC; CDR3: CASSPIRADPNGYTF
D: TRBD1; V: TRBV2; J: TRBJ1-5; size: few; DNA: TGTGCCAGCAGCGACAGGGGGCAGGTGAATCAGCCCCAGCATTTT; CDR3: CASSDRGQVNQPQHF
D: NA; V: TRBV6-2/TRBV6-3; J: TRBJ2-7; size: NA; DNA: TGTGCCAGCAGTTCCATCGGGGGTCGGACAGGCTACGAGCAGTACTTC; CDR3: CASSSIGGRTGYEQYF
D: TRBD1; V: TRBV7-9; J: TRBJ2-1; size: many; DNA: TGTGCCAGCAGCTTAGGCGAGACAGGGGGCGAGGCTGAGCAGTTCTTC; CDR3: CASSLGETGGEAEQFF
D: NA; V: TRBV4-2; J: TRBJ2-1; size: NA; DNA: TGTGCCAGCAGCCCCTGGGCTGGGGCTGCGGGTAACAATGAGCAGTTCTTC; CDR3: CASSPWAGAAGNNEQFF
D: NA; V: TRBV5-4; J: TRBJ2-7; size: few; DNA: TGTGCCAGCAGCTTCGAGGACTACGAGCAGTACTTC; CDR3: CASSFEDYEQYF
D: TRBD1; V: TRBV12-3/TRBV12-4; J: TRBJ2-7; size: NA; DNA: TGTGCCAGCAGCCCCAGGACAGGGGGCCCCTACGAGCAGTACTTC; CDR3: CASSPRTGGPYEQYF
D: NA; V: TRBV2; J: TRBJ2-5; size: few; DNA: TGTGCCAGCAGTGACTCTCGTTCTCAAGAGACCCAGTACTTC; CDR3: CASSDSRSQETQYF
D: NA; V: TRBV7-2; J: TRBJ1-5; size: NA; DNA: TGTGCCAGCAGCAAGGCAGGGCCTAACAATCAGCCCCAGCATTTT; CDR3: CASSKAGPNNQPQHF
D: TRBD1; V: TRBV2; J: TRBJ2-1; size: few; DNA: TGTGCCAGCAGTGCTCGGGACAGCTACAATGAGCAGTTCTTC; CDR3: CASSARDSYNEQFF
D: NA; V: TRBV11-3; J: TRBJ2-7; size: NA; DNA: TGTGCCAGCAGCTTAGGGGACGGACCCTACGAGCAGTACTTC; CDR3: CASSLGDGPYEQYF